Included here is one T cell receptor (beta chain) sequence, with context. Its antigen is undetermined. The sample is drawn from a study of identical twins. CDR3 length: 13 amino acids. V dropped 4 bases and J dropped 2; count of bases not matched to a gene: 5. Per the germline V gene, CDR1 is SQVTM and CDR2 is ANQGSEA. Study outcomes and limitations: For cord blood, abundant beta clonotypes had fewer insertions, unlike memory repertoires, which showed none. Conclusions came from cross-sectional statistical analysis, not from following the same donors. Analyses based on zero insertions could be partly confounded by invariant MAIT and iNKT cells.

TCRdb redid the calling of the 5' RACE reads with MiXCR, one entry per CDR3 protein. In the table there are under 300,000 distinct CDR3 sequences, approximately 8.3% of which are singletons. The same sample was also used in a study of yellow fever vaccine responses in identical twins.

The V gene is TRBV29-1, the J gene TRBJ2-7; TRBD2 aligns across 7 bases. The sequenced material came from CD8+ T cells sorted from blood. The sequence came from a young woman in good health. The CDR3 reads CSVVGGSTYEQYF. CDR3 in DNA: TGCAGCGTTGTGGGGGGGTCTACCTACGAGCAGTACTTC.